The sequence of this T cell receptor beta chain was determined in a study of blood T cell repertoires in COVID-19. In the study overall: Acute and convalescent COVID-19 samples came from the United States, Italy and Spain.

Some clones are missing from TCRdb's copy, which holds only in-frame ones; the method was immunoSEQ multiplex PCR. The sample lists nearly 80,000 clones, roughly 80% occurring once. The clonotype originates from a woman between 65 and 79 years old with acute or convalescent COVID-19. Sequencing was done on a sample of peripheral blood.

CDR3 nucleotide sequence: TGTGCCAGCAGTGAAATGGTAACTAGCGGGGGCAGGAATGAGCAGTTCTTC. Its protein is CASSEMVTSGGRNEQFF. The J gene is TRBJ2-1, the V gene TRBV6-1; 11 bases are shared with TRBD2. This CDR3 contains 17 residues. With V trimmed by 2 bases and J by 7 bases, 10 bases remained unmatched. Germline CDR1 MNHNS, CDR2 SASEGT.